This T cell receptor beta chain is from a study of T cell repertoires in cytomegalovirus infection. Study information: Recently described HLA-C-restricted plus well-studied HLA-B-restricted CMV epitopes were used.

Study observations and caveats: HLA-C-restricted CMV clonotypes gave the most frequent clonotype in two of eight donors.

This clonotype was observed a few times. Its antigen is currently unknown. The CDR3 extends over 13 amino acids. Germline V CDR1 and CDR2: ENHRY, SYGVKD. Trimming took off 8 bases at V and 4 bases at J, with 14 bases between the two ends. TCRdb re-analysed the reads in MiXCR, keeping a single row per CDR3 protein. Found here are about a million distinct CDR3 sequences, more than 25% of them singletons; the top ten hold 11% to 15%. The chain has TRBV10-3 and TRBJ1-2; the D is unclear. This TCR came from a human donor in good health (CMV status not recorded). Some clones in this sample may be carry-over from other donors' samples. This specimen consisted of cultured CD8+ T cells from PBMCs, obtained from culture after CMV antigen stimulation. This CDR3 is CAIPRGDTYGYTF. In DNA, the CDR3 is TGTGCCATCCCTCGGGGAGATACCTATGGCTACACCTTC.